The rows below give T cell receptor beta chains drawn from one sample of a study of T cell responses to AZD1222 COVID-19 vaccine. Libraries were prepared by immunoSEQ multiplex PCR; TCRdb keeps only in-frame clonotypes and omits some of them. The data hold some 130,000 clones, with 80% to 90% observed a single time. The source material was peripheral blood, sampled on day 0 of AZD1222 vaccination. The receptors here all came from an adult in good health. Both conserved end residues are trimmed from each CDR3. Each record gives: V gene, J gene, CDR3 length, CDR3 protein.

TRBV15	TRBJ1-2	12	ATSRDQVNYGYT
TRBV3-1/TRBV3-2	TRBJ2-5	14	ASSQAPHRRQGTQY
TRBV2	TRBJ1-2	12	ASSSRTENYGYT
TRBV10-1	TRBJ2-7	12	ASSPRQGRYEQY
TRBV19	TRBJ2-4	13	ASSQGSLAKNIQY
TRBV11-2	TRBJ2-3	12	ASSLPRVLDTQY
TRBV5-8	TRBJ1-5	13	ASSLSRTGYQPQH
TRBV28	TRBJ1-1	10	ASSEVVTEAF
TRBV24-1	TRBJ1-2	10	ATSERGYGYT
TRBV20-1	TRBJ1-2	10	SASPTNYGYT
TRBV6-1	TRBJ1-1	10	ASGPPNTEAF
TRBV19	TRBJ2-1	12	ASKAGSSYNEQF
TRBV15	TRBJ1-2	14	ATSGISGELRYGYT
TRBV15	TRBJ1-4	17	ATSRTLLGPSATNEKLF
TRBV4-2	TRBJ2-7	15	ASSQTLGQGGLYEQY
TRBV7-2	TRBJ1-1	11	ASSLDEGMGAF
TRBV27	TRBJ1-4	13	ASGRGALTNEKLF
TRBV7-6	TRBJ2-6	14	ASSEMSGTGANVLT
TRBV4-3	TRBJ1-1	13	ASSQGQGSIAEAF
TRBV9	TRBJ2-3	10	ASSVDTDTQY
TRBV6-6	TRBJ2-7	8	ASGFYEQY
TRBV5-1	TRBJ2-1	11	ASSLQGAGEQF
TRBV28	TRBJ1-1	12	ASRGQAMNTEAF
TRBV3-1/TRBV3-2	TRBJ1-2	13	ASSQGERLDYGYT
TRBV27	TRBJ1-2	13	ASSLRGQGSYGYT
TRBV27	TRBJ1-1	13	ASSLSGTENTEAF
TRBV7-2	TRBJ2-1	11	ASRGSGGGEQF
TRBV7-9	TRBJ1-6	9	ASSSNSPLH
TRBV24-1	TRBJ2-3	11	ATSEGSTDTQY
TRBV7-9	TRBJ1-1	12	ASSSQGADTEAF
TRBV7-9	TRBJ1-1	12	AGIKTSWDAEAF
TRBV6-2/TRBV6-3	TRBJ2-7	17	ASSFPGTSGGRFSYEQY
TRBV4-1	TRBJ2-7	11	ASSRGTFYEQY
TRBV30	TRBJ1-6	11	AWRGFGNSPLH
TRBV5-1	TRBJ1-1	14	ASSESNLQGFHEAF
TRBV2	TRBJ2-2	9	ASSYTGELF
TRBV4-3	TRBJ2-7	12	ASSLGRGAYEQY
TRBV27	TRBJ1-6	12	ASNPGTANSPLH
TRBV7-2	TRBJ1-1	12	ASLHTGVNTEAF
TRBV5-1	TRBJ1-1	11	ASSFQGGTEAF
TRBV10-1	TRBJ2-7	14	ASSARAKVGLGEQY
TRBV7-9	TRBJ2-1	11	ASNPGSYNEQF
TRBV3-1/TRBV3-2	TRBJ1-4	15	ASSQGDTKPTNEKLF
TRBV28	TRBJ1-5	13	ASSAIRTGEKPQH
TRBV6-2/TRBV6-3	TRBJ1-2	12	ASSRTGASYGYT
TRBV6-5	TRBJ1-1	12	ASRRQRLNTEAF
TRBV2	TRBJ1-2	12	ASSPGPLLGGYT
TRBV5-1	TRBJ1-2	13	ASSLSSQGNYGYT
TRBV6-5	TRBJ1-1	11	ASNPTGGLGAF
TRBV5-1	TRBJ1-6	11	ASSLEGGSPLH
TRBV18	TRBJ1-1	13	ASSQTDSMNTEAF
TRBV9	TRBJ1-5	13	ASSVGTGQNQPQH
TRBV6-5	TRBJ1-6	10	ASSYVGSPLH
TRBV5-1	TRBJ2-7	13	ASSPRTGGGSVQY
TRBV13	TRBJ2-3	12	ASSFSISTDTQY